This TCR beta chain was captured by sequencing in a study of blood T cell repertoires in COVID-19. Profiling relied on immunoSEQ multiplex PCR, and the TCRdb table lists in-frame clones only, not all of them. The data hold around 260,000 clones, with roughly nine tenths observed a single time. CDR3 length: 15 amino acids. Germline V gives CDR1 SGHRS, CDR2 YFSETQ. V shed 4 bases, J shed 3 bases, and the junction held 7 bases outside the gene matches. About this clone itself: This same CDR3 is encoded by further DNA sequences in the sample.

This clonotype was sampled from a woman aged 40 to 50 who had recovered from COVID-19. Sequences were obtained from peripheral blood. This rearrangement joins TRBV5-1 to TRBJ1-5; 7 bases are a match to TRBD1. In DNA, the CDR3 is TGCGCCAGCAGCCCCGGGGACAGCTCCAATCAGCCCCAGCATTTT. It specifies CASSPGDSSNQPQHF. The whole variable domain, filled in from reference TRBV5-1 and TRBJ1-5, reads KAGVTQTPRYLIKTRGQQVTLSCSPISGHRSVSWYQQTPGQGLQFLFEYFSETQRNKGNFPGRFSGRQFSNSRSEMNVSTLELGDSALYLCASSPGDSSNQPQHFGDGTRLSIL.